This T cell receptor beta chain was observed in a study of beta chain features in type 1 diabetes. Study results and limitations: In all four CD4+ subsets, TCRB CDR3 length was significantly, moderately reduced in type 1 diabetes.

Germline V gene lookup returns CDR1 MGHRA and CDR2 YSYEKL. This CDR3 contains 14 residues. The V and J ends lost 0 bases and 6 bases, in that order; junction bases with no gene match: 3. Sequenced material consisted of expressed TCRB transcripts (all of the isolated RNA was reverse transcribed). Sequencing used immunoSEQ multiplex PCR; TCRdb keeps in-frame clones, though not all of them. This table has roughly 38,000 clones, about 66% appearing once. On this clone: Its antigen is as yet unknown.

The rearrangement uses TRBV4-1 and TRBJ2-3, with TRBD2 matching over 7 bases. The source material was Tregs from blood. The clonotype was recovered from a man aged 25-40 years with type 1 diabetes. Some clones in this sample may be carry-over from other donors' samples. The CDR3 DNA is TGCGCCAGCAGCCAAGAAAATAGCGGGGATACGCAGTATTTT. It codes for CASSQENSGDTQYF.